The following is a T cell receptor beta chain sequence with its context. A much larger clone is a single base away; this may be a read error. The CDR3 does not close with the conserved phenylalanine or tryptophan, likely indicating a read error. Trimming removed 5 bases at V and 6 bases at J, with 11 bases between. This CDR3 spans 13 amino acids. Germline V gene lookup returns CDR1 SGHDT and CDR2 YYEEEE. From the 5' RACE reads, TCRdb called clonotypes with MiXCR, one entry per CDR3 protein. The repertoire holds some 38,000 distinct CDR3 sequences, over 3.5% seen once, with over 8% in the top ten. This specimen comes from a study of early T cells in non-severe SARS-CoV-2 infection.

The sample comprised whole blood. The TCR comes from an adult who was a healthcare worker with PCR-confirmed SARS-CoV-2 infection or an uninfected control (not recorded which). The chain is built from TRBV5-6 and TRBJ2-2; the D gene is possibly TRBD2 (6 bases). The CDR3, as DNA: TGTGCCAGCAGTTTCGGACTACCCGGGGAGCTGTTTTAT. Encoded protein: CASSFGLPGELFY.